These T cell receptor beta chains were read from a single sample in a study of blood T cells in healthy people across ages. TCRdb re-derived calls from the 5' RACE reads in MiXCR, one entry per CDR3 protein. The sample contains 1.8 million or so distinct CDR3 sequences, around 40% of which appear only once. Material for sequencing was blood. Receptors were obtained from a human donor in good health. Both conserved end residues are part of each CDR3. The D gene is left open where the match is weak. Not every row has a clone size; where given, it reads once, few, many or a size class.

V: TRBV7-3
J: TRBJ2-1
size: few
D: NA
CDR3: CASAPRSSYNEQFF
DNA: TGTGCCAGCGCCCCGAGGAGCTCCTACAATGAGCAGTTCTTC

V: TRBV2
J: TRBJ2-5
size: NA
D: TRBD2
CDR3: CASSDLLAVQETQYF
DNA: TGTGCCAGCAGTGATTTACTAGCGGTACAAGAGACCCAGTACTTC

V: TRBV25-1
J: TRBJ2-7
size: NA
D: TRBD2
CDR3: CACSHPRLAVSYEQYF
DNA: TGTGCCTGCAGCCACCCAAGGCTAGCGGTATCCTACGAGCAGTACTTC

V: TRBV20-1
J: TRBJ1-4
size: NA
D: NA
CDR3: CSASSWSLFATNEKLFF
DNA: TGCAGTGCTAGCTCGTGGTCCCTCTTTGCAACTAATGAAAAACTGTTTTTT

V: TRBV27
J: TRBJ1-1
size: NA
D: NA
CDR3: CASSLSGAYRGTEAFF
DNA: TGTGCCAGCAGTTTATCGGGGGCTTACCGGGGCACTGAAGCTTTCTTT

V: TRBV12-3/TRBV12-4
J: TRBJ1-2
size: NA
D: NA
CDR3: CASSPGRGAVYGYTF
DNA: TGTGCCAGCAGCCCCGGACGGGGAGCCGTCTATGGCTACACCTTC

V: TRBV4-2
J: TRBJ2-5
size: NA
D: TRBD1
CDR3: CASSQDRDSRETQYF
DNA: TGTGCCAGCAGCCAAGATAGGGACAGCAGAGAGACCCAGTACTTC

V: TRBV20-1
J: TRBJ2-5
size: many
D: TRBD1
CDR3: CSAPTEDREETQYF
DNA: TGCAGTGCTCCTACTGAGGACAGGGAAGAGACCCAGTACTTC

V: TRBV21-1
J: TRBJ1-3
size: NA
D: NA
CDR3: CASSKERTPIHSGNTIYF
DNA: TGTGCCAGCAGCAAAGAGCGGACCCCGATACACTCTGGAAACACCATATATTTT

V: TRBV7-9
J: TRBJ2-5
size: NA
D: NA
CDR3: CASSLSLNQQGTETQYF
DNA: TGTGCCAGCAGCTTAAGTTTGAACCAACAGGGAACGGAGACCCAGTACTTC

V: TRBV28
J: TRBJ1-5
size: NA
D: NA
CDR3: CASSRSYGHSNQPQHF
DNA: TGTGCCAGCAGTCGAAGTTACGGACATAGCAATCAGCCCCAGCATTTT

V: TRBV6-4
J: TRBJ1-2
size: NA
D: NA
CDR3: CASIPHNYGYTF
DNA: TGTGCCAGCATACCTCATAACTATGGCTACACCTTC

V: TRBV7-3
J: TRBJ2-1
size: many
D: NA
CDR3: CASSPSTRYNEQFF
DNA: TGTGCCAGCAGCCCCTCGACTAGGTACAATGAGCAGTTCTTC

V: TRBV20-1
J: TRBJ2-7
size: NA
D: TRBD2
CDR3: CSARGIAGEFYEQYF
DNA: TGCAGTGCTAGGGGAATAGCGGGGGAATTCTACGAGCAGTACTTC

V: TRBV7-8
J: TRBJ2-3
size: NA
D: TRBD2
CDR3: CASRRLAGGNTDTQYF
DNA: TGTGCCAGCAGGAGACTAGCGGGGGGGAACACAGATACGCAGTATTTT

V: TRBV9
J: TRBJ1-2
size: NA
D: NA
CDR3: CASSGRTAYYGYTF
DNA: TGTGCCAGCAGCGGACGGACAGCCTACTATGGCTACACCTTC

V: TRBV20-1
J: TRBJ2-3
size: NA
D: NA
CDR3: CSTGRVLDTQYF
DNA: TGCAGCACAGGGAGGGTGTTGGATACGCAGTATTTT

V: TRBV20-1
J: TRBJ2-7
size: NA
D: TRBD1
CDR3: CSAKVNRGMGTDEQYF
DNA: TGCAGTGCTAAAGTGAACAGGGGAATGGGTACCGACGAGCAGTACTTC

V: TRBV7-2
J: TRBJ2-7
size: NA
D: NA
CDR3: CASRGHPTLYEQYF
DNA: TGTGCCAGCAGAGGGCACCCAACTCTCTACGAGCAGTACTTC

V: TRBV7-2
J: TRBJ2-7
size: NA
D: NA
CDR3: CASSSGLGDSRAYEQYF
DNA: TGTGCCAGCAGCTCAGGCCTCGGGGACTCCCGCGCCTACGAGCAGTACTTC

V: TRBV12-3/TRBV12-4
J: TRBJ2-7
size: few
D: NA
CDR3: CASSSYLSYEQYF
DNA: TGTGCCAGCAGTTCGTACCTTTCCTACGAGCAGTACTTC

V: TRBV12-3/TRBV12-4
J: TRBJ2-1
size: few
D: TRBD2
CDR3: CASSFTSGGFQEQFF
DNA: TGTGCCAGCAGTTTTACTAGCGGGGGTTTCCAAGAGCAGTTCTTC

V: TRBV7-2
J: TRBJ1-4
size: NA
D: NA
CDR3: CASSFPGSDEKLFF
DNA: TGTGCCAGCAGCTTCCCCGGGTCAGATGAAAAACTGTTTTTT

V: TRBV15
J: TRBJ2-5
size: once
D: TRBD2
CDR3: CATSSIAGGEESQYF
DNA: TGTGCCACCAGCAGTATAGCGGGGGGGGAAGAGTCCCAGTACTTC

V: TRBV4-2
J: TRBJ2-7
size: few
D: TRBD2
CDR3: CASSPLNFPGLASDNEQYF
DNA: TGTGCCAGCAGCCCCCTGAACTTCCCGGGACTAGCGTCAGATAACGAGCAGTACTTC

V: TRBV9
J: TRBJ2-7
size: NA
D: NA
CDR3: CASSVADSRSYEQYF
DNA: TGTGCCAGCAGCGTAGCGGACTCGAGGTCCTACGAGCAGTACTTC

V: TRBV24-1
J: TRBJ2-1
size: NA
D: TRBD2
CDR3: CATSDQMGLAMNEQFF
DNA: TGTGCCACCAGTGACCAAATGGGACTAGCTATGAATGAGCAGTTCTTC

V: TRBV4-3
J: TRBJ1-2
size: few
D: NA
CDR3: CASSRGVGQTLNGYTF
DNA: TGCGCCAGCAGCCGGGGAGTGGGCCAGACGCTAAATGGCTACACCTTC

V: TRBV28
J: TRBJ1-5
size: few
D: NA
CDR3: CASSSRPQSNQPQHF
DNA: TGTGCCAGCAGTTCGAGACCTCAGAGCAATCAGCCCCAGCATTTT

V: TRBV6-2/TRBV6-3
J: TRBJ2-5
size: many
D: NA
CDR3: CASSRLGETQYF
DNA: TGTGCCAGCAGCAGACTAGGAGAGACCCAGTACTTC

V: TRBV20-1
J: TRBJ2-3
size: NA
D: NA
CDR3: CSASGGGGDTQYF
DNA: TGCAGTGCTAGTGGGGGAGGTGGGGATACGCAGTATTTT

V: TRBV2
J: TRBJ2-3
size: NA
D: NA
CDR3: CASSVVTSTDTQYF
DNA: TGTGCCAGCAGTGTAGTAACTAGCACAGATACGCAGTATTTT

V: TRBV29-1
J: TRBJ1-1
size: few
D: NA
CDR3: CSVERDMNTEAFF
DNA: TGCAGCGTTGAGAGGGACATGAACACTGAAGCTTTCTTT

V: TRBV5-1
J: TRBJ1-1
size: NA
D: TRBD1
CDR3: CASSFTGGPTGNTEAFF
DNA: TGCGCCAGCAGCTTCACAGGGGGCCCTACGGGGAACACTGAAGCTTTCTTT

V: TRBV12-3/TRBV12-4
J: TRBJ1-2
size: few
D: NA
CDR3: CASSFLRGSLGYTF
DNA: TGTGCCAGCAGTTTCCTAAGGGGCTCACTTGGCTACACCTTC

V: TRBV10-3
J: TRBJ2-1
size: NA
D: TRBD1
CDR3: CAISQGQGRQALYNEQFF
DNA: TGTGCCATCAGCCAGGGACAGGGGCGCCAGGCCCTTTACAATGAGCAGTTCTTC

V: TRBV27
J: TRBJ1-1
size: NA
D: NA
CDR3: CASSSNDRSWTEAFF
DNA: TGTGCCAGCAGTAGCAACGACAGGAGTTGGACTGAAGCTTTCTTT

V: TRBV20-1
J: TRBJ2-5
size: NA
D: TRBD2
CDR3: CSASTSGGFQETQYF
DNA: TGCAGTGCTAGTACTAGCGGGGGGTTTCAAGAGACCCAGTACTTC

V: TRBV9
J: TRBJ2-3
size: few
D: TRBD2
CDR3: CASSPVAGASSTDTQYF
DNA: TGTGCCAGCAGCCCCGTAGCGGGGGCCTCTAGCACAGATACGCAGTATTTT

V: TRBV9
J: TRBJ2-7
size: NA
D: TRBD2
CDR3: CASSKGTSGAYEQYF
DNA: TGTGCCAGCAGCAAAGGGACTAGCGGGGCATACGAGCAGTACTTC

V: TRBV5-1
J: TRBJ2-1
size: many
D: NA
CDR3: CASSLTALRNEQFF
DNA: TGCGCCAGCAGCTTAACGGCCTTGAGGAATGAGCAGTTCTTC

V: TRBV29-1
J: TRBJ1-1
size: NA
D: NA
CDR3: CSVLPYREWGTEAFF
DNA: TGCAGCGTTTTGCCCTACAGGGAATGGGGCACTGAAGCTTTCTTT

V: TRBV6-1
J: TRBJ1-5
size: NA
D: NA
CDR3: CASLSNSNQPQHF
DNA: TGTGCCAGCCTTTCTAATAGCAATCAGCCCCAGCATTTT

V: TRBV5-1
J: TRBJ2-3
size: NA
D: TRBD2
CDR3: CASSLTASGGGTDTQYF
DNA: TGCGCCAGCAGCTTAACAGCTAGCGGGGGGGGCACAGATACGCAGTATTTT

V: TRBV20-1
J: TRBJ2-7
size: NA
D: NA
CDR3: CSARDWRGEGQAYEQYF
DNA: TGCAGTGCTAGAGATTGGAGGGGTGAGGGTCAAGCCTACGAGCAGTACTTC

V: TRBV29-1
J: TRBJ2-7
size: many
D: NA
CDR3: CSTRDQGEQYF
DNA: TGCAGCACGAGGGACCAGGGCGAGCAGTACTTC